The 4 T cell receptor beta chains below come from one sample, sequenced in a study of post-analysis software for immune sequencing data. Notes on the study in general: Relative to controls, patients had about 5 TRBV segments at higher frequency, with TRBV5-6, TRBV5-1 and TRBV20-1 among these.

Libraries were made from TCR beta cDNA, and they carried unique molecular identifiers. Each CDR3 protein gets one entry after TCRdb re-called the PCR reads with MiXCR. The sample holds approximately 660,000 distinct CDR3 sequences; approximately 59% are singletons and the top ten take around 10%. For these receptors, no antigen is known. The material sequenced was blood. The origin of the receptors is a girl under 10 years old with multiple sclerosis.

The rearrangement links TRBV3-1 to TRBJ2-1, with 8 nucleotides matching TRBD2. Looked up from germline, CDR1 is LGHDT and CDR2 is YNNKEL (reference sequence). V was pared by 0 bases and J by 0 bases, with 7 bases of the junction left unmatched. This CDR3 is built from 18 residues. The CDR3 spells CASSQDWVAGSSYNEQFF. In nucleotides, the CDR3 is TGTGCCAGCAGCCAAGATTGGGTAGCGGGAAGCTCCTACAATGAGCAGTTCTTC.

V usage is TRBV5-6 and J usage is TRBJ2-1, with 8 nucleotides matching TRBD2. Germline V gene sequence: CDR1 SGHDT, CDR2 YYEEEE. The CDR3 runs 14 residues. V shed 4 bases and J 13 bases; nucleotides not matched to a gene: 13. CDR3 sequence (DNA): TGTGCCAGCAGCGGGACGTATACTAGCGGTGGTCAGTTCTTC. Its protein product is CASSGTYTSGGQFF.

The rearrangement uses TRBV18 and TRBJ1-4; 7 bases align to TRBD1. The junction had 8 bases not matched to a gene; V was cut back by 5 bases and J by 5 bases. The CDR3 covers 15 residues. Per the germline V gene, CDR1 is KGHSH and CDR2 is LQKENI. The CDR3 spells CASSTTTGRNEKLFF. The CDR3 nucleotides read TGTGCCAGCTCAACGACGACAGGGCGGAATGAAAAACTGTTTTTT.

The genes are TRBV6-6 and TRBJ2-3, with D perhaps TRBD1 or TRBD2 (6 bases each). V was cut by 6 bases and J by 8 bases, with 12 bases left in between. The CDR3 is made up of 12 amino acids. CDR1 and CDR2 (germline): MNHNY, SVGAGI (reference sequence). The DNA for the CDR3 is TGTGCCAGCAGGCTTGAGGGGGGTACGCAGTATTTT. It yields the protein CASRLEGGTQYF.